In this sample, the clone carrying this TCR beta chain turned up many times. The antigen is not known. V lost 2 bases and J 7 bases, leaving 14 bases between the germline ends. The CDR3 sequence is 14 residues long. Germline assignment: CDR1 ENHRY and CDR2 SYGVKD. The sample originates from a study of response to subunit inactivated influenza vaccine. Study outcomes and limitations: The authors suggested that few new T cells are recruited per seasonal influenza vaccination.

TCRdb ran MiXCR on the RT-PCR reads and lists one entry per CDR3 protein. The table records hundreds of thousands of distinct CDR3 sequences, 10% to 15% of them present only once. The gene calls are TRBV10-3 and TRBJ1-2; no clear D gene. The clonotype originates from a man aged 45 to 65 who received an inactivated influenza vaccine. The starting material was PBMCs from blood, obtained on the day of vaccination. As DNA, the CDR3 is TGTGCCATCAGTGAGCCGCCGATGGAGGGTGGCTACACCTTC. The encoded protein is CAISEPPMEGGYTF.